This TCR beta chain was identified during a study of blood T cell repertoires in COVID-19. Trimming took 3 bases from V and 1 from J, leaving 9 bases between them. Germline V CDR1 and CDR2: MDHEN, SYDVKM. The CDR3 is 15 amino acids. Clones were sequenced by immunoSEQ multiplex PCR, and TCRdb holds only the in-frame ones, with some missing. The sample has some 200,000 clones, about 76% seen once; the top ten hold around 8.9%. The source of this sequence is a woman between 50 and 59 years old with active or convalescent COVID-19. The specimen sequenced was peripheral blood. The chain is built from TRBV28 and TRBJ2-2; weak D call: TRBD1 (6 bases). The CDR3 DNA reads TGTGCCAGCAGTTTTTGGGGACAGAACACCGGGGAGCTGTTTTTT. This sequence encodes CASSFWGQNTGELFF.